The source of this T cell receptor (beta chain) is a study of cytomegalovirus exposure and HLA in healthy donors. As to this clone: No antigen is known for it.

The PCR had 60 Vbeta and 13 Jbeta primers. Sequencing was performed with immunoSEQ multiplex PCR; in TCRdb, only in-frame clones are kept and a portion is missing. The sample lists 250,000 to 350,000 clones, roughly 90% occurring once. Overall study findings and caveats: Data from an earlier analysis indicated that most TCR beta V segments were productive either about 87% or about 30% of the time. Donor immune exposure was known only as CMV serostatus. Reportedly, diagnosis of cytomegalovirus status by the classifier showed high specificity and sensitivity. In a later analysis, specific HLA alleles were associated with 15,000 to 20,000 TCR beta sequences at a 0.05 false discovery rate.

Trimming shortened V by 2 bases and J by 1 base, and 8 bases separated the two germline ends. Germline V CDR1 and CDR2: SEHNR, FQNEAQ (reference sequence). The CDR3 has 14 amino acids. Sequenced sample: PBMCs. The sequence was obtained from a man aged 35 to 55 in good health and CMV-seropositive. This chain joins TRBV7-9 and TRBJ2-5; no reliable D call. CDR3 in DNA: TGTGCCAGCAGCTTATTAGCAGTCCAAGAGACCCAGTACTTC. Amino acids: CASSLLAVQETQYF.